This is a list of T cell receptor beta chains from one sample in a study of beta chain features in type 1 diabetes. TCRdb's table, derived via immunoSEQ multiplex PCR, lists solely in-frame clones and lacks some. This sample has 300,000 to 400,000 clones; roughly 8% occur once, and the top ten carry more than 0.4%. Sequencing input: central memory CD4+ T cells from blood. These receptors all stem from a woman younger than 30 in good health. Both conserved end residues are part of each CDR3. Fields, in order: V gene, clone size, D gene, J gene, CDR3 protein, CDR3 DNA. The D gene is left open where the match is weak. Only some rows state a clone size, as once, few, many or a class for expanded clones.

>TRBV6-6|many|-|TRBJ1-4
CASSYSGVEKLFF
TGTGCCAGCAGTTATTCAGGGGTCGAAAAACTGTTTTTT
>TRBV7-9|-|-|TRBJ2-3
CASSSRGGFNTDTQYF
TGTGCCAGCAGCTCAAGGGGGGGATTCAACACAGATACGCAGTATTTT
>TRBV19|few|-|TRBJ1-5
CASSILGEGNQPQHF
TGTGCCAGTAGTATCTTAGGAGAAGGCAATCAGCCCCAGCATTTT
>TRBV2|-|-|TRBJ2-2
CASRTQYTGELFF
TGTGCCAGCAGGACACAGTACACCGGGGAGCTGTTTTTT
>TRBV18|few|-|TRBJ2-5
CASSHPVASRETQYF
TGTGCCAGCTCCCACCCGGTGGCCAGCCGGGAGACCCAGTACTTC
>TRBV2|-|-|TRBJ2-4
CASSGGMLLAKNIQYF
TGTGCCAGCAGTGGCGGGATGCTCCTGGCCAAAAACATTCAGTACTTC
>TRBV7-2|-|-|TRBJ1-4
CASSPRPEPVREKLFF
TGTGCCAGCAGCCCTCGGCCAGAGCCAGTCCGTGAAAAACTGTTTTTT
>TRBV18|few|-|TRBJ1-1
CASSPGQNTEAFF
TGTGCCAGCTCACCAGGGCAGAACACTGAAGCTTTCTTT
>TRBV2|-|-|TRBJ1-1
CASNFGGRVTEAFF
TGTGCCAGCAACTTCGGGGGGAGGGTCACTGAAGCTTTCTTT
>TRBV6-5|few|TRBD2|TRBJ2-5
CASKGASGNQETQYF
TGTGCCAGCAAGGGGGCTAGCGGGAACCAAGAGACCCAGTACTTC
>TRBV15|many|TRBD2|TRBJ2-1
CATSRRTSGNNEQFF
TGTGCCACCAGTAGAAGGACTAGCGGGAACAATGAGCAGTTCTTC
>TRBV4-3|many|-|TRBJ2-1
CASSQAGFSSYNEQFF
TGCGCCAGCAGCCAAGCGGGGTTTAGCTCCTACAATGAGCAGTTCTTC
>TRBV19|few|TRBD1|TRBJ2-1
CASSILRGQAKLNEQFF
TGTGCCAGTAGTATACTACGAGGACAGGCGAAACTAAATGAGCAGTTCTTC
>TRBV5-1|few|TRBD1|TRBJ2-4
CASSLGDRQGNIQYF
TGCGCCAGCAGCTTGGGGGACAGACAGGGAAACATTCAGTACTTC
>TRBV11-2|-|-|TRBJ1-2
CASSTQESGYGYTF
TGTGCCAGCAGCACCCAGGAGTCGGGCTATGGCTACACCTTC
>TRBV4-3|many|-|TRBJ2-3
CASSQAAGRLTDTQYF
TGCGCCAGCAGCCAAGCGGCGGGTAGGCTCACAGATACGCAGTATTTT
>TRBV9|few|TRBD1|TRBJ2-3
CASSVEWTGGADTQYF
TGTGCCAGCAGCGTAGAGTGGACAGGGGGCGCAGATACGCAGTATTTT
>TRBV7-9|-|-|TRBJ2-1
CASSLKGDVTQSYNEQFF
TGTGCCAGCAGCTTAAAGGGGGATGTCACGCAATCCTACAATGAGCAGTTCTTC
>TRBV27|few|-|TRBJ1-4
CASTQRVAANEKLFF
TGTGCCAGCACCCAGAGGGTGGCGGCTAATGAAAAACTGTTTTTT
>TRBV27|-|-|TRBJ2-2
CASSLEGLAAGHTGELFF
TGTGCCAGCAGTTTAGAGGGCCTTGCGGCGGGTCACACCGGGGAGCTGTTTTTT
>TRBV7-2|-|-|TRBJ2-6
CASSLAMSGANVLTF
TGTGCCAGCAGCTTAGCGATGTCTGGGGCCAACGTCCTGACTTTC
>TRBV7-9|many|-|TRBJ2-5
CASSKRDSRAQETQYF
TGTGCCAGCAGCAAACGGGACTCCCGGGCCCAAGAGACCCAGTACTTC
>TRBV10-3|-|-|TRBJ2-1
CAIRRGVGSYNEQFF
TGTGCCATCAGGAGGGGAGTAGGCTCCTACAATGAGCAGTTCTTC
>TRBV5-1|-|TRBD2|TRBJ2-3
CASSLASGSNTDTQYF
TGCGCCAGCAGCTTGGCCAGCGGGAGTAACACAGATACGCAGTATTTT
>TRBV7-2|many|-|TRBJ2-7
CASSLSWSREYEQYF
TGTGCCAGCAGCTTAAGCTGGTCGAGGGAGTACGAGCAGTACTTC
>TRBV13|-|TRBD1|TRBJ2-7
CASSSKTGGDEQYF
TGTGCCAGCAGCTCGAAGACAGGGGGTGACGAGCAGTACTTC
>TRBV6-7|few|TRBD2|TRBJ2-3
CASSCAMTSDDTDTQYF
TGTGCCAGCAGTTGTGCGATGACTAGCGACGACACAGATACGCAGTATTTT
>TRBV7-3|-|TRBD2|TRBJ2-1
CASSLEGTSFVNEQFF
TGTGCCAGCAGCTTAGAGGGGACTAGTTTCGTCAATGAGCAGTTCTTC
>TRBV28|-|-|TRBJ2-3
CASSIRYTQYF
TGTGCCAGCAGCATTCGCTATACGCAGTATTTT
>TRBV4-2|few|-|TRBJ2-7
CASSQDWDSSYEQYF
TGTGCCAGCAGCCAAGACTGGGACTCCTCCTACGAGCAGTACTTC
>TRBV4-2|-|-|TRBJ2-5
CASSQLMGGVQETQYF
TGTGCCAGCAGCCAATTAATGGGCGGAGTTCAAGAGACCCAGTACTTC
>TRBV2|-|TRBD2|TRBJ2-1
CASSDLLADNEQFF
TGTGCCAGCAGTGATCTACTAGCGGACAATGAGCAGTTCTTC
>TRBV5-1|many|-|TRBJ2-1
CASSLELLSYNEQFF
TGCGCCAGCAGCTTGGAACTACTGTCCTACAATGAGCAGTTCTTC
>TRBV2|many|TRBD2|TRBJ2-1
CASIRTSGRDEQFF
TGTGCCAGCATAAGGACTAGCGGGAGGGATGAGCAGTTCTTC
>TRBV6-5|-|-|TRBJ2-7
CASSYGGKQYF
TGTGCCAGCAGTTACGGAGGCAAGCAGTACTTC
>TRBV27|few|TRBD1|TRBJ2-7
CASTLKGQGAFSYEQYF
TGTGCCAGCACCCTGAAGGGACAGGGGGCTTTCTCTTACGAGCAGTACTTC
>TRBV5-4|-|-|TRBJ1-1
CASSSRGRGLGTEAFF
TGTGCCAGCAGCTCCAGGGGCAGGGGCTTGGGCACTGAAGCTTTCTTT
>TRBV27|-|TRBD1|TRBJ1-1
CASSLHGTGAEAFF
TGTGCCAGCAGTCTCCACGGGACAGGTGCTGAAGCTTTCTTT
>TRBV5-4|-|-|TRBJ2-2
CASSLSGPIRTGELFF
TGTGCCAGCAGCTTGTCTGGCCCCATTCGCACCGGGGAGCTGTTTTTT
>TRBV29-1|-|TRBD2|TRBJ2-3
CSVVSGSDTQYF
TGCAGCGTTGTGAGCGGGAGCGATACGCAGTATTTT
>TRBV5-1|-|-|TRBJ1-1
CASSSRGQEVTEAFF
TGCGCCAGCAGCTCACGGGGGCAGGAGGTGACTGAAGCTTTCTTT
>TRBV9|-|-|TRBJ2-7
CASSVAGGPSNEQYF
TGTGCCAGCAGCGTAGCCGGAGGGCCCAGCAACGAGCAGTACTTC
>TRBV5-1|-|-|TRBJ2-1
CASSLGGTNEQFF
TGCGCCAGCAGCTTGGGAGGGACCAATGAGCAGTTCTTC
>TRBV4-2|few|-|TRBJ2-5
CASSHSLSLETQYF
TGTGCCAGCAGCCATAGTTTGTCACTAGAGACCCAGTACTTC
>TRBV28|few|TRBD2|TRBJ2-7
CASSRPGGSHEQYF
TGTGCCAGCAGTAGGCCCGGCGGGAGCCACGAGCAGTACTTC